A selection of T cell receptor beta chains follows, all from one sample in a study of blood T cell repertoires in COVID-19. The method was immunoSEQ multiplex PCR; TCRdb's version includes in-frame clones alone and lacks a portion of them. Here the sample spans over 200,000 clones, roughly 85% being singletons. Sequenced: PBMCs or T cells enriched from blood (not recorded which). The origin of the receptors is a woman aged 45-59 years who had recovered from COVID-19. The CDR3 runs from the conserved cysteine through the conserved F or W. The D gene is left open where the match is weak. Part of the rows lack a size; the others show once, few, many or a class for expanded clones.

D gene: -
J gene: TRBJ2-3
clone size: -
V gene: TRBV24-1
CDR3 protein: CATASGSDTQYF
CDR3 DNA: TGTGCCACCGCCTCGGGGTCAGATACGCAGTATTTT

D gene: -
J gene: TRBJ2-5
clone size: -
V gene: TRBV6-5
CDR3 protein: CASKRAAGWAQYF
CDR3 DNA: TGTGCCAGCAAGAGGGCGGCCGGTTGGGCCCAGTACTTC

D gene: -
J gene: TRBJ1-1
clone size: -
V gene: TRBV11-3
CDR3 protein: CASSHTGNTEAFF
CDR3 DNA: TGTGCCAGCAGCCATACAGGGAACACTGAAGCTTTCTTT

D gene: TRBD1
J gene: TRBJ2-6
clone size: -
V gene: TRBV29-1
CDR3 protein: CSVEDRGTGGTFGANVLTF
CDR3 DNA: TGCAGCGTTGAAGATCGTGGGACAGGGGGGACGTTTGGGGCCAACGTCCTGACTTTC

D gene: -
J gene: TRBJ1-2
clone size: -
V gene: TRBV28
CDR3 protein: CASGVGGGGENYGYTF
CDR3 DNA: TGTGCCAGCGGGGTGGGCGGGGGCGGTGAAAACTATGGCTACACCTTC

D gene: -
J gene: TRBJ1-3
clone size: once
V gene: TRBV9
CDR3 protein: CASSALSPSAPDTIYF
CDR3 DNA: TGTGCCAGCAGCGCCCTTTCCCCCTCTGCCCCGGACACCATATATTTT

D gene: TRBD1
J gene: TRBJ2-2
clone size: -
V gene: TRBV14
CDR3 protein: CASSQVQGWMRELFF
CDR3 DNA: TGTGCCAGCAGCCAAGTACAGGGGTGGATGAGGGAGCTGTTTTTT

D gene: -
J gene: TRBJ1-4
clone size: -
V gene: TRBV18
CDR3 protein: CASSPAGATVEKLFF
CDR3 DNA: TGTGCCAGCTCACCAGCAGGGGCTACGGTTGAAAAACTGTTTTTT

D gene: TRBD2
J gene: TRBJ2-1
clone size: -
V gene: TRBV10-3
CDR3 protein: CAIQAGGKSHEQFF
CDR3 DNA: TGTGCCATACAAGCGGGAGGAAAGTCCCATGAGCAGTTCTTC

D gene: TRBD1
J gene: TRBJ1-1
clone size: -
V gene: TRBV18
CDR3 protein: CASSPATGGMNTEAFF
CDR3 DNA: TGTGCCAGCTCACCAGCGACAGGGGGTATGAACACTGAAGCTTTCTTT

D gene: TRBD1
J gene: TRBJ1-6
clone size: -
V gene: TRBV7-9
CDR3 protein: CASSVGQGNSPLHF
CDR3 DNA: TGTGCCAGCAGCGTAGGACAGGGGAATTCACCCCTCCACTTT

D gene: -
J gene: TRBJ1-5
clone size: once
V gene: TRBV5-1
CDR3 protein: CASSLGGEQPQHF
CDR3 DNA: TGCGCCAGCAGCTTAGGAGGGGAACAGCCCCAGCATTTT

D gene: -
J gene: TRBJ2-5
clone size: -
V gene: TRBV27
CDR3 protein: CASSSSEETQYF
CDR3 DNA: TGTGCCAGCAGTTCCAGCGAAGAGACCCAGTACTTC

D gene: TRBD1
J gene: TRBJ2-5
clone size: -
V gene: TRBV19
CDR3 protein: CASRPGQLETQYF
CDR3 DNA: TGTGCCAGTAGACCGGGACAGTTAGAGACCCAGTACTTC

D gene: TRBD1
J gene: TRBJ1-1
clone size: -
V gene: TRBV5-1
CDR3 protein: CASRPPTGGNTEAFF
CDR3 DNA: TGCGCCAGCAGACCACCGACAGGGGGGAACACTGAAGCTTTCTTT

D gene: TRBD1
J gene: TRBJ1-1
clone size: -
V gene: TRBV7-9
CDR3 protein: CASSAQQGRGTEAFF
CDR3 DNA: TGTGCCAGCAGCGCACAACAGGGGAGAGGCACTGAAGCTTTCTTT

D gene: TRBD1
J gene: TRBJ1-2
clone size: -
V gene: TRBV15
CDR3 protein: CATSRVGTGLYGYTF
CDR3 DNA: TGTGCCACCAGCAGAGTAGGGACAGGGCTCTATGGCTACACCTTC

D gene: -
J gene: TRBJ1-5
clone size: -
V gene: TRBV7-9
CDR3 protein: CASTRGDQPQHF
CDR3 DNA: TGTGCCAGCACCCGGGGGGATCAGCCCCAGCATTTT

D gene: -
J gene: TRBJ2-7
clone size: -
V gene: TRBV19
CDR3 protein: CASSIQGSSYEQYF
CDR3 DNA: TGTGCCAGTAGTATACAGGGTAGCTCCTACGAGCAGTACTTC